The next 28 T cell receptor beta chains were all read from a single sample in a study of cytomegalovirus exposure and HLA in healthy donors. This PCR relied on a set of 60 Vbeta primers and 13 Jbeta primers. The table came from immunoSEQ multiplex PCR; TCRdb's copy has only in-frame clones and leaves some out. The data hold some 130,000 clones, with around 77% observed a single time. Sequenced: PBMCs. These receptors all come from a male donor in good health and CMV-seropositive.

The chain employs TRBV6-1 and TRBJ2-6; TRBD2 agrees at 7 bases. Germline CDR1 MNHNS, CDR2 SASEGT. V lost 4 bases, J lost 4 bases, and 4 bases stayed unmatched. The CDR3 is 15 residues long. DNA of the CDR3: TGTGCCAGCAGTGCCGGGGGGTACGGGGCCAACGTCCTGACTTTC. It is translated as CASSAGGYGANVLTF.

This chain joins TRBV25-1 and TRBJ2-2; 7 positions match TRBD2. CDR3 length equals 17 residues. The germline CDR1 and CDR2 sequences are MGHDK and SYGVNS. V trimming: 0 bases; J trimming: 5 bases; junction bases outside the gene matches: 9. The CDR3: CASSEYRWEGDTGELFF. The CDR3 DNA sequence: TGTGCCAGCAGTGAATATAGATGGGAGGGTGATACCGGGGAGCTGTTTTTT.

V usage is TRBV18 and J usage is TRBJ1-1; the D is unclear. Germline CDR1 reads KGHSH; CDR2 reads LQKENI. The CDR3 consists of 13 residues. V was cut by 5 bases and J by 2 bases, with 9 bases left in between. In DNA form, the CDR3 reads TGTGCCAGCTCATCCCAGGCAAACACTGAAGCTTTCTTT. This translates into CASSSQANTEAFF.

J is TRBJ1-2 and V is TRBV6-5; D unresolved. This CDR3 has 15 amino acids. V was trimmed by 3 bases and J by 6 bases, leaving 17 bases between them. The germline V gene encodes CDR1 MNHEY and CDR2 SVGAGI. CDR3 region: CASSYSRVGGNGYTF. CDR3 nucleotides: TGTGCCAGCAGTTATTCGAGGGTGGGAGGGAATGGCTACACCTTC.

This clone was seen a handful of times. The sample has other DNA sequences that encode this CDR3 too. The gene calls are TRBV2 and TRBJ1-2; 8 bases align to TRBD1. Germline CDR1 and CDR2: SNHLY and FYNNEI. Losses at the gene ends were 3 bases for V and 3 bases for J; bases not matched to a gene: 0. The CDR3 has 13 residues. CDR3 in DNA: TGTGCCAGCAGTGAGGGACAGGACTATGGCTACACCTTC. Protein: CASSEGQDYGYTF.

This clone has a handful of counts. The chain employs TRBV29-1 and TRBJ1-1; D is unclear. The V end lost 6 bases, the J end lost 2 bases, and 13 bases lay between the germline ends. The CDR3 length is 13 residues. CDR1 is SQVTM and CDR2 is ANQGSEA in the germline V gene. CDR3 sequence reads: CSVRSTPNTEAFF. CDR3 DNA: TGCAGCGTGCGCTCTACCCCCAACACTGAAGCTTTCTTT.

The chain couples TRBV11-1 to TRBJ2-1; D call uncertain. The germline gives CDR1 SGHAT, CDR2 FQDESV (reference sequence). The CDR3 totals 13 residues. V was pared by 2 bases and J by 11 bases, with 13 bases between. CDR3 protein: CASSLYEKIQQFF. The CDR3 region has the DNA TGTGCCAGCAGCTTATACGAGAAAATACAGCAGTTCTTC.

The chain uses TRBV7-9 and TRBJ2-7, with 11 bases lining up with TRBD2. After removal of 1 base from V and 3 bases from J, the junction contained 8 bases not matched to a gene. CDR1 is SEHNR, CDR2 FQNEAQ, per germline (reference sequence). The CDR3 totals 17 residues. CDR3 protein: CASSLVVGLAENYEQYF. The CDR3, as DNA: TGTGCCAGCAGCTTAGTAGTGGGACTAGCGGAAAACTACGAGCAGTACTTC.

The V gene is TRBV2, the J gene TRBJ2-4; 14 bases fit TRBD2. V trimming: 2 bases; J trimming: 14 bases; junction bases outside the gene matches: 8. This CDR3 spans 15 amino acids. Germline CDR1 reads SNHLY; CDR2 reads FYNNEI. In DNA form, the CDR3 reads TGTGCCAGCAGTGAATCGGGACTAGCGGGAGAGAGAGAGTACTTC. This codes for CASSESGLAGEREYF.

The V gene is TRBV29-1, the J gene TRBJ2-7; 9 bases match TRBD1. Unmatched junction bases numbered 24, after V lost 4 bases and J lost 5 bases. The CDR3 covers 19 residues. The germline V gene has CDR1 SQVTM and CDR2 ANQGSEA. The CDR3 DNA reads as TGCAGCGTTGTATTTCTCTTGGGTGCAGGGACAGGGAGGTCCAACGAGCAGTACTTC. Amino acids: CSVVFLLGAGTGRSNEQYF.

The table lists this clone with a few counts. The CDR3: CAMRSAGGDNSPLHF. For the CDR3, the DNA is TGTGCCATGCGATCGGCTGGCGGAGATAATTCACCCCTCCACTTT. The chain joins TRBV10-3 to TRBJ1-6; no clear D. The CDR3 spans 15 residues. V lost 9 bases and J 5 bases, leaving 17 bases between the germline ends. Germline assignment: CDR1 ENHRY and CDR2 SYGVKD.

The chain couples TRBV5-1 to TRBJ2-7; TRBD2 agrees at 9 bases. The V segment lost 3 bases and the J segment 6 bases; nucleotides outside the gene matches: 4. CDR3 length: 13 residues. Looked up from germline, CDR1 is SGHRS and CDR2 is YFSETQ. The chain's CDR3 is CASSSVAGAEQYF. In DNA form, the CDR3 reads TGCGCCAGCAGCTCCGTAGCGGGGGCCGAGCAGTACTTC.

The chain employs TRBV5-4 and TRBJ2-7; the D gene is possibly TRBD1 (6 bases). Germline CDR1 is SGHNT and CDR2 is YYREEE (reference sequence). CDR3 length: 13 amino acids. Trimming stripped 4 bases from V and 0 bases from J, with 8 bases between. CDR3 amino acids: CASSPDSSYEQYF. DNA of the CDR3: TGTGCCAGCAGCCCGGACAGCTCCTACGAGCAGTACTTC. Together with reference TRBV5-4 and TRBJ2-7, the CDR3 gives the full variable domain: ETGVTQSPTHLIKTRGQQVTLRCSSQSGHNTVSWYQQALGQGPQFIFQYYREEENGRGNFPPRFSGLQFPNYSSELNVNALELDDSALYLCASSPDSSYEQYFGPGTRLTVT.

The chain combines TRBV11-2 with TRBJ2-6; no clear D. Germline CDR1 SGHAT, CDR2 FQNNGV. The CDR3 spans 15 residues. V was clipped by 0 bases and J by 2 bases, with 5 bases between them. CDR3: CASSLDWPGANVLTF. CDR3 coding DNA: TGTGCCAGCAGCTTAGATTGGCCTGGGGCCAACGTCCTGACTTTC. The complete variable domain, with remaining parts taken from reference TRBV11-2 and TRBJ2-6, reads EAGVAQSPRYKIIEKRQSVAFWCNPISGHATLYWYQQILGQGPKLLIQFQNNGVVDDSQLPKDRFSAERLKGVDSTLKIQPAKLEDSAVYLCASSLDWPGANVLTFGAGSRLTVL.

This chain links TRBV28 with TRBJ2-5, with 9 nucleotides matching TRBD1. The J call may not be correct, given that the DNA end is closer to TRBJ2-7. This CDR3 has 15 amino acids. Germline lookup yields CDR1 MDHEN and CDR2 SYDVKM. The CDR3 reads CASSTPGQGPYEQYF. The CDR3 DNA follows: TGTGCCAGCAGTACCCCGGGACAGGGTCCCTACGAGCAGTACTTC.

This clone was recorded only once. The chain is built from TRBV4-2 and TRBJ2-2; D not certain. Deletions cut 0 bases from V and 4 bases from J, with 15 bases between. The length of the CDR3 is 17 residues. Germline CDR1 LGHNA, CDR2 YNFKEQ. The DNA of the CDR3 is TGTGCCAGCAGCCAAGATCGTTGGCTAGTTCTCACCGGGGAGCTGTTTTTT. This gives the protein CASSQDRWLVLTGELFF.

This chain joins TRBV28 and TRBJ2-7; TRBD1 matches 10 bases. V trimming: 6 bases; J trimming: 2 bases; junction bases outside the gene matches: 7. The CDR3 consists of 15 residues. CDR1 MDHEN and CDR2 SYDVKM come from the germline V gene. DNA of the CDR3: TGTGCCAGCAGGCGGCCCGGGACAGGGGCCTACGAGCAGTACTTC. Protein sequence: CASRRPGTGAYEQYF.

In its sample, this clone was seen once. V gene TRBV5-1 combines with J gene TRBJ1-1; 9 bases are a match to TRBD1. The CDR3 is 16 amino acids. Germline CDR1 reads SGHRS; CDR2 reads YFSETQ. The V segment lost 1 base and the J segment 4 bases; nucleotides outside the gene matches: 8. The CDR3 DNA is TGCGCCAGCAGCTTGAACGGACAGGGGCTGGGCACTGAAGCTTTCTTT. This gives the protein CASSLNGQGLGTEAFF.

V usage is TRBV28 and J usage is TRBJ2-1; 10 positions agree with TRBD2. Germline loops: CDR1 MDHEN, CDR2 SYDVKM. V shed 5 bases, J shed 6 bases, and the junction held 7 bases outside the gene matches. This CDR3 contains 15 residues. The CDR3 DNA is TGTGCCAGCAGTGTCATAGCGGGGGGTCTCAATGAGCAGTTCTTC. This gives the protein CASSVIAGGLNEQFF.

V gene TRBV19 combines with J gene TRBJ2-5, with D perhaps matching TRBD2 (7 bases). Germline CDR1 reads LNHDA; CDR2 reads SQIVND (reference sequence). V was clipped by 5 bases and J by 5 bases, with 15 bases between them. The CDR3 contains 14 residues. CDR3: CASSFGGPEETQYF. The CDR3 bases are TGTGCCAGTAGTTTCGGGGGGCCGGAGGAGACCCAGTACTTC. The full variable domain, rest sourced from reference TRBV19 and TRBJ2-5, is DGGITQSPKYLFRKEGQNVTLSCEQNLNHDAMYWYRQDPGQGLRLIYYSQIVNDFQKGDIAEGYSVSREKKESFPLTVTSAQKNPTAFYLCASSFGGPEETQYFGPGTRLLVL.

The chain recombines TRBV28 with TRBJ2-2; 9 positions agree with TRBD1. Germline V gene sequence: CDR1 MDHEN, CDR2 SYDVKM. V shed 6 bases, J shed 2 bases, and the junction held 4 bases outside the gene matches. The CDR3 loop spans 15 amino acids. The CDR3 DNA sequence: TGTGCCAGCAGACCGACAGGGGGTAACACCGGGGAGCTGTTTTTT. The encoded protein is CASRPTGGNTGELFF.

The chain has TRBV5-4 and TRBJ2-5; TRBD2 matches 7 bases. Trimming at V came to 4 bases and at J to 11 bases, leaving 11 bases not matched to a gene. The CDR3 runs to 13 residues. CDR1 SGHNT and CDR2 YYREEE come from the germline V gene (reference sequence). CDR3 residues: CASSGTMGWEQYF. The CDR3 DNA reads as TGTGCCAGCAGCGGGACTATGGGGTGGGAGCAGTACTTC.

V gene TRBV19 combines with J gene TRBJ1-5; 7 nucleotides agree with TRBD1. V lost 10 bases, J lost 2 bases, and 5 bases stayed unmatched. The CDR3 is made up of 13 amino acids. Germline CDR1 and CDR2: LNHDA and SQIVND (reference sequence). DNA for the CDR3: TGTGCCACCAGGGGGACTCGCAATCAGCCCCAGCATTTT. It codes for CATRGTRNQPQHF.

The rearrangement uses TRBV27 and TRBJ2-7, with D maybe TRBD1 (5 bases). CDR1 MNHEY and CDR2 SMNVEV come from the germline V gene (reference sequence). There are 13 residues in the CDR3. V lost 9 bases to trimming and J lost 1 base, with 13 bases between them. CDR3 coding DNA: TGTGCCAGTTCGAGACAGTGGTCCTACGAGCAGTACTTC. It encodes CASSRQWSYEQYF.

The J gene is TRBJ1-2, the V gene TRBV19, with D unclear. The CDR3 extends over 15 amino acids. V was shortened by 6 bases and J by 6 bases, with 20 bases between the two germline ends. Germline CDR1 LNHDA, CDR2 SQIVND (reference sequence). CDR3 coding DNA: TGTGCCAGTAGCACCGACACACAAAACCCCCATGGCTACACCTTC. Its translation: CASSTDTQNPHGYTF.

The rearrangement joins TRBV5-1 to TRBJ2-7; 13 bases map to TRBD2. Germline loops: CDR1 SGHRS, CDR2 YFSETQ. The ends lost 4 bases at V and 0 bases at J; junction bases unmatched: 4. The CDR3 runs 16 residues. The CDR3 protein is CASSRGLAGASYEQYF. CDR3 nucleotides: TGCGCCAGCAGCCGTGGACTAGCGGGGGCCTCCTACGAGCAGTACTTC.

CDR3 bases: TGTGCCACCAGCAGGACTAGCGCATCCTACGAGCAGTACTTC. Translating gives CATSRTSASYEQYF. V is TRBV15 and J is TRBJ2-7, with TRBD2 matching 8 bases. CDR3 length: 14 residues. V shed 3 bases and J 1 base; nucleotides not matched to a gene: 2. The germline CDR1 and CDR2 sequences are LNHNV and YYDKDF (reference sequence).

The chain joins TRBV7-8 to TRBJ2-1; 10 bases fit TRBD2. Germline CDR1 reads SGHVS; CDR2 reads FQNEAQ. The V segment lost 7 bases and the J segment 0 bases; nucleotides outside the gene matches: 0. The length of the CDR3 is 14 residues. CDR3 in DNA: TGTGCCAGCAAGCGGGAGGGCTCCTACAATGAGCAGTTCTTC. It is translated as CASKREGSYNEQFF.